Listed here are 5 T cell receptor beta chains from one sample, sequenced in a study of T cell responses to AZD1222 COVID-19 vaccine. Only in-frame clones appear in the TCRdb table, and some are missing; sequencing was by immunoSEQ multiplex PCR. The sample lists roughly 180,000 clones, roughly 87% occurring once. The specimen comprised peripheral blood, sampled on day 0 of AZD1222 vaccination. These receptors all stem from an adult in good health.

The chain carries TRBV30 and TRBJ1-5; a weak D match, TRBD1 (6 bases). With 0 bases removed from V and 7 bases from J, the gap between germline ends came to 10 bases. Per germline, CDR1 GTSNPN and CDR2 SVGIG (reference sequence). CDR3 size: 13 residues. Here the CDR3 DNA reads TGTGCCTGGAGTGTACAGGGCCGACAGCCCCAGCATTTT. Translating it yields CAWSVQGRQPQHF.

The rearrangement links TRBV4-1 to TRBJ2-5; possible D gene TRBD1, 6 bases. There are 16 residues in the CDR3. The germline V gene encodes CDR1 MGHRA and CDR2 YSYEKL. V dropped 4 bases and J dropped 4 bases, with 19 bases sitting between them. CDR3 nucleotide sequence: TGCGCCAGCAGCCTTGCAGGGACAATGGGTGGAGAGACCCAGTACTTC. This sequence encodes CASSLAGTMGGETQYF.

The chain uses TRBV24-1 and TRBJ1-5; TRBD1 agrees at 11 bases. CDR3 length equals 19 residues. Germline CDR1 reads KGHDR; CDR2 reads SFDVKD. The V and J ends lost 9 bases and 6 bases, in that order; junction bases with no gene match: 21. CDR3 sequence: CATLSTPGQGALFGQPQHF. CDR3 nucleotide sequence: TGTGCCACCCTTTCGACCCCCGGACAGGGGGCGCTTTTCGGTCAGCCCCAGCATTTT.

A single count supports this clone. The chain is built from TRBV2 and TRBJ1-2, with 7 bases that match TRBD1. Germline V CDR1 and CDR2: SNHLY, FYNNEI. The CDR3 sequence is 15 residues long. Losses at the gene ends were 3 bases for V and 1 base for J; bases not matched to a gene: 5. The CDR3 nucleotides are TGTGCCAGCAGTGACGGGGACAGAGATAACTATGGCTACACCTTC. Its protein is CASSDGDRDNYGYTF. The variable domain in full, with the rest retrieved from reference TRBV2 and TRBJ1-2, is EPEVTQTPSHQVTQMGQEVILRCVPISNHLYFYWYRQILGQKVEFLVSFYNNEISEKSEIFDDQFSVERPDGSNFTLKIRSTKLEDSAMYFCASSDGDRDNYGYTFGSGTRLTVV.

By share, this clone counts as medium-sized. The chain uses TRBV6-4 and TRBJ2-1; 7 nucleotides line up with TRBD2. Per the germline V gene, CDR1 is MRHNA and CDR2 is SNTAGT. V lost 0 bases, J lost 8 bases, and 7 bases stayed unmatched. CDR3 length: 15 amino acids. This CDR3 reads CASSDSGLGADEQFF. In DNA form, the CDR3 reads TGTGCCAGCAGTGACTCAGGACTAGGGGCTGATGAGCAGTTCTTC.